The 27 T cell receptor beta chains below come from one sample, sequenced in a study of T cells after yellow fever vaccination. Using its own MiXCR run on the 5' RACE reads, TCRdb lists one record per CDR3 protein. The profile covers around 100,000 distinct CDR3 sequences, with more than 7.5% appearing a single time and about 25% taken by the ten largest. This material consisted of CD8+ T cells sorted from PBMCs, taken 45 days after the yellow fever booster vaccination. The source is a man younger than 45 who received the YFV17D yellow fever vaccine.

This clonotype was found many times. This chain connects TRBV6-5 to TRBJ2-7; 9 bases align to TRBD1. The CDR3 spans 14 residues. Germline CDR1 and CDR2: MNHEY and SVGAGI. J gave up 7 bases and V 0 bases, and 4 bases lay outside the gene matches. The CDR3 loop reads CASSYSTGGREQYF. CDR3 in DNA: TGTGCCAGCAGTTACTCTACAGGGGGCAGGGAGCAGTACTTC.

The rearrangement uses TRBV11-2 and TRBJ2-3, with 11 positions matching TRBD1. CDR3 length equals 15 residues. Germline CDR1 and CDR2: SGHAT and FQNNGV. Unmatched junction bases numbered 8, after V lost 6 bases and J lost 6 bases. CDR3 in DNA: TGTGCCAGCAGTGTAAGGGGACAGGGGGAGGATACGCAGTATTTT. It specifies CASSVRGQGEDTQYF.

The chain employs TRBV15 and TRBJ1-2; no definite D call. Germline values: CDR1 LNHNV, CDR2 YYDKDF (reference sequence). This CDR3 region has 15 residues. V lost 0 bases to trimming and J lost 4 bases, with 12 bases between them. For the CDR3, the DNA is TGTGCCACCAGCAGAGACAGCCTTACAAGCTATGGCTACACCTTC. Translating it yields CATSRDSLTSYGYTF.

This clonotype was detected many times. V and J are TRBV27 and TRBJ1-1; maybe TRBD1 (6 bases). This CDR3 region has 13 residues. The germline V gene encodes CDR1 MNHEY and CDR2 SMNVEV (reference sequence). V was shortened by 4 bases and J by 12 bases, with 18 bases between the two germline ends. The DNA of the CDR3 is TGTGCCAGCAGTTCCCGGACAGCGGAGGTAACTTTCTTT. It translates to CASSSRTAEVTFF.

This clonotype was observed at least ten times. The CDR3 sequence is CSASGTSGIVEQYF. Here the CDR3 DNA reads TGCAGTGCTAGCGGGACTAGCGGGATTGTCGAGCAGTACTTC. V usage is TRBV20-1 and J usage is TRBJ2-7, with 13 bases identical to TRBD2. The length of the CDR3 is 14 residues. Per germline, CDR1 DFQATT and CDR2 SNEGSKA (reference sequence). The J segment lost 6 bases and the V segment lost 3 bases, leaving 5 bases of the junction unmatched.

On this clonotype: One base away lies a much larger clone, so this may be a sequencing read error. J is TRBJ2-3 and V is TRBV4-3, with 8 bases matching TRBD2. Germline lookup yields CDR1 LGHNA and CDR2 YSLEER. CDR3 size: 16 residues. For the CDR3, the DNA is TGCGCCAGCAGCCTTACTAGCGGCACTAGCAGAGATACGCAGTATTTT. The encoded protein is CASSLTSGTSRDTQYF.

This clonotype was seen more than once but under ten times. The rearrangement links TRBV29-1 to TRBJ2-7; TRBD1 matches 7 bases. Trimming cost V 7 bases and J 2 bases; bases outside gene matches: 5. CDR1 SQVTM and CDR2 ANQGSEA come from the germline V gene. The CDR3 loop spans 12 amino acids. The chain's CDR3 is CSARTGAYEQYF. CDR3 in DNA: TGCAGCGCCAGGACAGGAGCCTACGAGCAGTACTTC.

This clonotype was recorded many times. V usage is TRBV12-3 or TRBV12-4 and J usage is TRBJ2-1, with D possibly being TRBD1 (6 bases). The V and J ends lost 7 bases and 10 bases respectively, with 14 bases between them. The CDR3 is made up of 12 amino acids. The CDR3 sequence: CASTQGQGEQFF. The CDR3 DNA reads TGTGCCAGCACCCAGGGGCAGGGCGAGCAGTTCTTC.

In this sample, this clonotype turned up many times. The CDR3 bases are TGTGCCAGCAGTGACGAAGTAGCGGGAGTGGGAGATACGCAGTATTTT. Encoded protein: CASSDEVAGVGDTQYF. The V call is TRBV6-1, the J call TRBJ2-3, with 9 bases identical to TRBD2. Germline V gives CDR1 MNHNS, CDR2 SASEGT. V was pared by 3 bases and J by 5 bases, with 9 bases of the junction left unmatched. This CDR3 comprises 16 residues.

This clonotype was detected ten times or more. The chain links TRBV9 to TRBJ2-1; 8 bases are shared with TRBD2. The V and J ends lost 4 bases and 3 bases, in that order; junction bases with no gene match: 15. Germline loops: CDR1 SGDLS, CDR2 YYNGEE. CDR3 size: 18 residues. This CDR3 is CASSLKDPTSAYYNEQFF. The CDR3 DNA sequence: TGTGCCAGCAGCTTAAAAGACCCGACTAGCGCCTACTACAATGAGCAGTTCTTC.

The V gene is TRBV27, the J gene TRBJ1-6, with D unresolved. V gave up 1 base and J gave up 0 bases, with 22 bases separating them. CDR1 is MNHEY, CDR2 SMNVEV, per germline (reference sequence). The CDR3 is 21 amino acids. DNA of the CDR3: TGTGCCAGCAGTTTATGGGTCGGTAATGCGGAGGGATCCTCCTATAATTCACCCCTCCACTTT. This sequence encodes CASSLWVGNAEGSSYNSPLHF.

This clonotype showed up many times. The rearrangement joins TRBV7-6 to TRBJ2-7; possible D gene TRBD1, 7 bases. This CDR3 is 12 amino acids long. Germline CDR1 is SGHVS and CDR2 is FNYEAQ. The V end lost 8 bases, the J end lost 3 bases, and 11 bases lay between the germline ends. CDR3 DNA: TGTGCCAGCGGGGGGACAGTCTACGAGCAGTACTTC. Encoded protein: CASGGTVYEQYF.

This clonotype was counted only a few times. The chain is built from TRBV2 and TRBJ2-5, with TRBD2 identical over 9 bases. The CDR3 length is 13 residues. CDR1 and CDR2 from the germline V gene are SNHLY and FYNNEI. The J segment lost 5 bases and the V segment lost 7 bases, leaving 5 bases of the junction unmatched. CDR3 nucleotides: TGTGCCAGCATTAGCGGGAGTGGTGAGACCCAGTACTTC. Its protein is CASISGSGETQYF.

This clonotype was seen ten or more times. The chain is built from TRBV10-2 and TRBJ1-2; D uncertain. From germline, CDR1 is WSHSY and CDR2 SAAADI. The CDR3 loop spans 11 amino acids. The ends were cut back, 6 bases at V and 8 bases at J, with 10 bases in the middle. This CDR3 reads CASSEMGGYTF. CDR3 DNA sequence: TGCGCCAGCAGCGAGATGGGGGGCTACACCTTC.

Points on this clonotype: This could be a read error, since a much larger clone is one nucleotide away. The chain couples TRBV7-2 to TRBJ2-5; D uncertain. Germline-derived CDR1 and CDR2 are SGHTA and FQGNSA. The germline V and J ends were trimmed by 5 bases and 7 bases, with 11 bases remaining between them. CDR3 length equals 12 residues. CDR3 nucleotides: TGTGCCAGCAGCCCCTCCGGTGGGACCCAGTACTTC. It codes for CASSPSGGTQYF.

With respect to this clonotype: This may be a read error: a much more frequent sequence differs by one nucleotide. The chain combines TRBV20-1 with TRBJ2-7; D may be TRBD2 (6 bases). In germline, CDR1 is DFQATT, CDR2 SNEGSKA (reference sequence). Trimming stripped 0 bases from V and 4 bases from J, with 13 bases between. The CDR3 has 14 amino acids. DNA of the CDR3: TGCAGTGCTAGAGATCAGCGGGTGGGGTACGAGCAGTACTTC. Protein product: CSARDQRVGYEQYF.

The CDR3 DNA is TGTGCCAGCAGTCCCCCGGGACTAGCGGGAGGGCCAGGGGATGAGCAGTTCTTC. Its translation: CASSPPGLAGGPGDEQFF. The rearrangement links TRBV12-3 or TRBV12-4 to TRBJ2-1, with 16 bases matching TRBD2. The CDR3 runs to 18 residues. Trimming took 5 bases from V and 8 from J; bases not matched to a gene: 12.

This clonotype came up many times. The chain joins TRBV4-3 to TRBJ1-2; no firm D call. With 5 bases removed from V and 0 bases from J, the gap between germline ends came to 16 bases. The CDR3 covers 16 residues. Germline values: CDR1 LGHNA, CDR2 YSLEER. This CDR3 is CASSSGVAETNYGYTF. The CDR3 DNA sequence: TGCGCCAGCAGCTCAGGAGTGGCAGAAACTAACTATGGCTACACCTTC.

This clonotype was counted many times. This CDR3 reads CASVGTSSFGSYNEQFF. The CDR3 nucleotides are TGTGCCAGCGTGGGGACTAGCAGCTTCGGTTCCTACAATGAGCAGTTCTTC. This rearrangement joins TRBV6-2 or TRBV6-3 to TRBJ2-1; TRBD2 agrees at 9 bases. CDR3 length equals 17 residues. In germline, CDR1 is MNHEY, CDR2 SVGEGT. Trimming took 8 bases from V and 1 from J; bases not matched to a gene: 12.

In its sample, this clonotype was seen many times. The chain couples TRBV12-3 or TRBV12-4 to TRBJ2-7; the D gene is possibly TRBD1 (5 bases). V was pared by 1 base and J by 2 bases, with 9 bases between. The length of the CDR3 is 14 residues. For the CDR3, the DNA is TGTGCCAGCAGTTTAGTGCCAGGGACCTACGAGCAGTACTTC. It specifies CASSLVPGTYEQYF.

This clonotype was counted many times. The chain is built from TRBV10-2 and TRBJ1-2; D not certain. Germline V CDR1 and CDR2: WSHSY, SAAADI. The CDR3 length is 14 residues. Trimming pared 0 bases from V and 3 bases from J, leaving 8 bases between. For the CDR3, the DNA is TGCGCCAGCAGTGAGTCGATTTTGCACTATGGCTACACCTTC. Translated: CASSESILHYGYTF.

In DNA, the CDR3 is TGTGCTAGTGGTTTAGTAGGGACCGGGGAGCTGTTTTTT. This sequence encodes CASGLVGTGELFF. The chain has TRBV12-5 and TRBJ2-2, with unresolved D. V was shortened by 3 bases and J by 5 bases, with 7 bases between the two germline ends. Germline CDR1 reads LGHNT; CDR2 reads FRNRAP. The CDR3 totals 13 residues.

The table lists this clonotype with many counts. The chain joins TRBV7-9 to TRBJ2-5; D is perhaps TRBD1 (6 bases). The length of the CDR3 is 13 residues. V was pared by 2 bases and J by 3 bases, with 7 bases between. Germline CDR1 SEHNR, CDR2 FQNEAQ (reference sequence). CDR3 amino acids: CASSLPGEETQYF. The CDR3 DNA is TGTGCCAGCAGCTTACCAGGGGAAGAGACCCAGTACTTC.

In this sample, this clonotype turned up many times. Here the CDR3 reads CSATLGSSYEQYF. CDR3 nucleotides: TGCAGTGCTACCCTCGGGAGTTCCTACGAGCAGTACTTC. The chain is built from TRBV20-1 and TRBJ2-7; TRBD2 might be the D (6 bases). The CDR3 runs to 13 residues. CDR1 DFQATT and CDR2 SNEGSKA come from the germline V gene (reference sequence). Trimming removed 4 bases at V and 1 base at J, with 11 bases between.

V usage is TRBV28 and J usage is TRBJ2-7, with D hard to call. The CDR3 is 15 residues long. With 6 bases removed from V and 5 bases from J, the gap between germline ends came to 20 bases. CDR1 and CDR2 (germline): MDHEN, SYDVKM. In DNA form, the CDR3 reads TGTGCCAGCAGAGAACCCATCGGACCTATGGACGAGCAGTACTTC. This translates into CASREPIGPMDEQYF. Combining the CDR3 with reference TRBV28 and TRBJ2-7 gives the whole variable domain DVKVTQSSRYLVKRTGEKVFLECVQDMDHENMFWYRQDPGLGLRLIYFSYDVKMKEKGDIPEGYSVSREKKERFSLILESASTNQTSMYLCASREPIGPMDEQYFGPGTRLTVT.

There are many counts of this clonotype. V is TRBV20-1 and J is TRBJ2-1, with TRBD2 identical over 8 bases. This CDR3 comprises 15 residues. The germline gives CDR1 DFQATT, CDR2 SNEGSKA (reference sequence). Losses at the gene ends were 1 base for V and 6 bases for J; bases not matched to a gene: 8. This CDR3 is CSARAVAGNFNEQFF. CDR3 DNA: TGCAGTGCTAGAGCCGTAGCGGGGAACTTCAATGAGCAGTTCTTC.

This clonotype was seen at least ten times. The chain links TRBV2 to TRBJ1-1, with 7 bases fitting TRBD1. This CDR3 is 16 amino acids long. J lost 1 base, V lost 11 bases, and 16 bases had no gene match. Germline CDR1 reads SNHLY; CDR2 reads FYNNEI. The CDR3 region is CASVGSRGSRNTEAFF. In nucleotides, the CDR3 is TGTGCCTCCGTCGGGAGCAGGGGGTCTAGGAACACTGAAGCTTTCTTT.